This TCR beta chain was identified during a study of cytomegalovirus exposure and HLA in healthy donors. General study findings and limits: Earlier analysis looked at TCR beta V segments, and most were productive about 87% or about 30% of the time.

The germline V gene has CDR1 SGDLS and CDR2 YYNGEE. This CDR3 is built from 14 residues. V was shortened by 4 bases and J by 0 bases, with 9 bases between the two germline ends. In this sample, this clone turned up a few times. Its specificity is not known. PCR involved 60 Vbeta and 13 Jbeta primers. TCRdb's table, derived via immunoSEQ multiplex PCR, lists solely in-frame clones and lacks some. The sample gives approximately 220,000 clones, 60% to 80% of which show up once; approximately 1.7% is in the top ten. The chain couples TRBV9 to TRBJ2-3; D gene ambiguous. The sequence was obtained from a woman in her twenties or thirties in good health and CMV-seronegative. The sequencing sample was made of PBMCs. The CDR3 DNA reads as TGTGCCAGCAGCCTGGGCTCGAGCACAGATACGCAGTATTTT. Its protein is CASSLGSSTDTQYF.